This record covers a single TCR beta chain. Authors' processing steps: How many nucleated cells were present was estimated from reference gene primer amplification. Measured with immunoSEQ multiplex PCR; TCRdb has only the in-frame clones, and not every one. V and J calls and clone size come straight from that table; D and trimming were deduced from the DNA. The data hold approximately 350,000 clones, with about 90% observed a single time. The sample originates from a study of blood T cell repertoires in COVID-19. Study-level information: COVID-19 samples, acute and convalescent, were from the United States, Italy and Spain.

The sequence derives from a man aged 40-55 years with acute or convalescent COVID-19. The specimen sequenced was peripheral blood.

The CDR3 reads CASSRDSVQETQYF. CDR3 bases: TGTGCCAGCAGTAGGGACAGCGTGCAAGAGACCCAGTACTTC. The chain is built from TRBV28 and TRBJ2-5; 7 bases are shared with TRBD1. The CDR3 length is 14 residues. The J segment lost 2 bases and the V segment lost 5 bases, leaving 5 bases of the junction unmatched. CDR1 and CDR2 (germline): MDHEN, SYDVKM.